The entry that follows covers one T cell receptor beta chain sequence. The clone's antigen remains unknown. No base quality information exists; no much larger clone differs at one position. The method behind the library was the immunoSEQ multiplex PCR assay. In the source study's methods: A statistical classification framework was developed to diagnose cytomegalovirus status using the catalog of TCR beta chain sequences. In TCRdb, the immuneACCESS table is reduced to in-frame sequences with V and J assigned. These tables do not hold every clone; where another copy was compared, an unresolved V gene accounts for under half, and the others remain unexplained. The V and J calls and the clone size are those of that table, but D and trimming were determined from the DNA. The sample includes a few hundred thousand clones, with just over 85% observed a single time. The leading ten clones occupy roughly 0.8% of the sample.

These data belong to a study of cytomegalovirus exposure and HLA in healthy donors (dated by TCRdb to the late 2010s). Regarding the research as a whole: A later analysis indicated that the roughly 120 validation repertoires were generated on the platform also employed for the 720 or so repertoires of the first cohort. The study aimed to test whether cataloging public T cell receptors could reveal signatures of past pathogen exposure. In addition to the first cohort of 666 subjects, a separate validation cohort of 120 different subjects was used. High-throughput TCR immunosequencing, statistical association of individual TCRs with disease status, and machine learning were combined to predict cytomegalovirus infection status.

The donors belonged to the validation cohort of about 120 subjects, which was separate from the approximately 680-subject first cohort. From V the trimming removes 5 bases and from J it removes 4 bases, while the gene matches leave 6 bases of the junction unaccounted for. Via the germline V gene, CDR1 is LGHNA and CDR2 YNFKEQ. The CDR3, from cysteine to phenylalanine, totals 17 residues. The only DNA kept is the CDR3, 51 bases in frame from the first base. Results and caveats for the whole study, not just this receptor: Of the cluster scores, roughly 93% were above 0 in a later analysis, which found that TCRs clustered in the first cohort also tended to co-occur in the roughly 130 validation repertoires. According to the authors, the approach could potentially be generalized to other disease states and immunological phenotypes. The validation cohort had no HLA typing available for a later analysis, so co-occurrence within that cohort was assessed over all 130 or so repertoires. The classifier was reported to diagnose cytomegalovirus status with high specificity and sensitivity in both the original and validation cohorts. A few of the identified cytomegalovirus-associated TCR beta chains were confirmed in vitro to be specific for cytomegalovirus antigens. Most TCR sequences were seen in very few donors, while some public TCRs were found in many individuals. In the study, around 160 TCR beta chains were listed as associated with cytomegalovirus.

This TCR was sampled from a woman between 18 and 30 years old in good health and CMV-seronegative. This receptor chain uses TRBV4-2 and TRBJ2-1; the central 15 bases match TRBD2. The sequenced sample consisted of PBMCs. This receptor carries the CDR3 CASSYGLAGGLYNEQFF. The sequenced DNA is TGTGCCAGCAGCTACGGACTAGCGGGAGGGCTATACAATGAGCAGTTCTTC.